This T cell receptor (beta chain) appears in the sequencing data of a study of cytomegalovirus exposure and HLA in healthy donors. Turning to the study itself: There were about 86 million unique TCRs (from HLA-typed donors) in an early data release. Study results and caveats: In a later analysis, parvovirus B19, influenza, CMV and Epstein-Barr virus appeared linked to several top co-occurrence clusters. A later analysis linked a missense variant in DCLRE1C to the trimming of TCR beta V and J genes. Data from an earlier analysis indicated that most TCR beta V segments were productive either about 87% or about 30% of the time.

Worth noting for this clone: Its specificity is not known.

The CDR3 has 17 residues. Germline lookup yields CDR1 MGHRA and CDR2 YSYEKL. In the PCR, 60 Vbeta and 13 Jbeta primers were used. Assay: immunoSEQ multiplex PCR; the TCRdb copy retains only in-frame clones and omits some. This sample carries some 70,000 clones, around 66% of them seen once, and the ten largest clones take around 15%. The sequencing input was PBMCs. This receptor was obtained from a male donor in good health and CMV-seropositive. The V call is TRBV4-1, the J call TRBJ2-5; possibly TRBD2 for D (5 bases). The DNA end favors TRBJ2-7, so the J call may be wrong. The DNA for the CDR3 is TGCGCCAGCAGCCAAGATCGAGGGCTCAGGAGCTCCTACGAGCAGTACTTC. Encoded protein: CASSQDRGLRSSYEQYF.